One sample yielded the 25 T cell receptor beta chains listed below, sequenced in a study of PD-L1 blockade in urothelial cancer. Measured with immunoSEQ multiplex PCR; TCRdb has only the in-frame clones, and not every one. The sample lists more than 45,000 clones; around four fifths were seen once. The time point was: pretreatment peripheral blood. Sequencing was performed on PBMCs, taken around atezolizumab (anti-PD-L1) treatment. These receptors originate from a man aged 45-65 years with urothelial cancer.

The V and J genes are TRBV5-1 and TRBJ1-4; D call uncertain. CDR3 size: 14 residues. The germline V and J ends were trimmed by 2 bases and 5 bases, with 10 bases remaining between them. Germline CDR1 and CDR2: SGHRS and YFSETQ. The CDR3 region has the DNA TGCGCCAGCAGCTTAAGTCAGGCGAATGAAAAACTGTTTTTT. Translating gives CASSLSQANEKLFF. Together with reference TRBV5-1 and TRBJ1-4, the CDR3 gives the full variable domain: KAGVTQTPRYLIKTRGQQVTLSCSPISGHRSVSWYQQTPGQGLQFLFEYFSETQRNKGNFPGRFSGRQFSNSRSEMNVSTLELGDSALYLCASSLSQANEKLFFGSGTQLSVL.

The rearrangement uses TRBV27 and TRBJ1-5; TRBD1 is a possible D gene (5 bases). Per germline, CDR1 MNHEY and CDR2 SMNVEV (reference sequence). Trimming took off 6 bases at V and 8 bases at J, with 20 bases between the two ends. The CDR3 loop spans 15 amino acids. The CDR3 nucleotides read TGTGCCAGCAGCCCTAGGGGACTTTACTATGAGCCCCAGCATTTT. Translation gives CASSPRGLYYEPQHF.

This chain connects TRBV7-8 to TRBJ1-4; 7 bases map to TRBD1. This CDR3 has 14 residues. Losses at the gene ends were 5 bases for V and 6 bases for J; bases not matched to a gene: 6. Germline-derived CDR1 and CDR2 are SGHVS and FQNEAQ. The CDR3 spells CASSPGGIDEKLFF. CDR3 sequence (DNA): TGTGCCAGCAGCCCAGGGGGAATCGATGAAAAACTGTTTTTT. The entire variable domain, with the rest obtained from reference TRBV7-8 and TRBJ1-4, is as follows: GAGVSQSPRYKVAKRGQDVALRCDPISGHVSLFWYQQALGQGPEFLTYFQNEAQLDKSGLPSDRFFAERPEGSVSTLKIQRTQQEDSAVYLCASSPGGIDEKLFFGSGTQLSVL.

The chain employs TRBV6-1 and TRBJ1-4, with 8 bases matching TRBD1. The germline gives CDR1 MNHNS, CDR2 SASEGT. The CDR3 has 16 amino acids. Losses at the gene ends were 1 base for V and 7 bases for J; bases not matched to a gene: 8. The DNA for the CDR3 is TGTGCCAGCAGTGAAGTGGCAGGGGGCGCTGGTGAAAAACTGTTTTTT. This codes for CASSEVAGGAGEKLFF.

The chain joins TRBV19 to TRBJ2-5; no firm D call. V was cut by 6 bases and J by 2 bases, with 16 bases left in between. This CDR3 comprises 15 residues. From germline, CDR1 is LNHDA and CDR2 SQIVND (reference sequence). CDR3 DNA: TGTGCCAGTAGCACCAAGAGACACCTTCAAGAGACCCAGTACTTC. Amino acid sequence: CASSTKRHLQETQYF.

This rearrangement joins TRBV5-4 to TRBJ2-4; 13 positions agree with TRBD2. CDR3 length: 14 residues. Germline V gives CDR1 SGHNT, CDR2 YYREEE (reference sequence). V dropped 4 bases and J dropped 9; count of bases not matched to a gene: 4. CDR3: CASSDTSGGGIQYF. The DNA of the CDR3 is TGTGCCAGCAGCGACACTAGCGGGGGGGGCATTCAGTACTTC.

V is TRBV18 and J is TRBJ2-2, with no clear D. This CDR3 contains 13 residues. The germline V gene has CDR1 KGHSH and CDR2 LQKENI. The V and J ends lost 3 bases and 0 bases respectively, with 2 bases between them. CDR3 region: CASSPANTGELFF. DNA of the CDR3: TGTGCCAGCTCACCCGCGAACACCGGGGAGCTGTTTTTT. The complete variable domain, with remaining parts taken from reference TRBV18 and TRBJ2-2, reads NAGVMQNPRHLVRRRGQEARLRCSPMKGHSHVYWYRQLPEEGLKFMVYLQKENIIDESGMPKERFSAEFPKEGPSILRIQQVVRGDSAAYFCASSPANTGELFFGEGSRLTVL.

This chain connects TRBV27 to TRBJ2-2; perhaps TRBD2 as D (6 bases). Trimming took 6 bases from V and 2 from J, leaving 13 bases between them. The germline CDR1 and CDR2 sequences are MNHEY and SMNVEV (reference sequence). This CDR3 is built from 15 residues. CDR3 DNA sequence: TGTGCCAGCAGCTTCGGGACTCTAAACACCGGGGAGCTGTTTTTT. Its translation is CASSFGTLNTGELFF.

The chain employs TRBV11-2 and TRBJ2-5; maybe TRBD1 (6 bases). The germline V gene has CDR1 SGHAT and CDR2 FQNNGV. The germline V and J ends were trimmed by 3 bases and 3 bases, with 14 bases remaining between them. The CDR3 spans 15 residues. This CDR3 reads CASSFFRTGKETQYF. The CDR3 DNA sequence: TGTGCCAGCAGCTTTTTCAGAACAGGGAAAGAGACCCAGTACTTC.

The chain combines TRBV7-2 with TRBJ1-3; weak D call: TRBD1 (6 bases). The CDR3 runs 16 residues. Germline CDR1 reads SGHTA; CDR2 reads FQGNSA. V dropped 5 bases and J dropped 0 bases, with 14 bases sitting between them. The CDR3 protein is CASSGIEDSSGNTIYF. As DNA, the CDR3 is TGTGCCAGCAGCGGGATTGAGGACAGCTCTGGAAACACCATATATTTT. Filled out from reference TRBV7-2 and TRBJ1-3, the complete variable domain reads GAGVSQSPSNKVTEKGKDVELRCDPISGHTALYWYRQSLGQGLEFLIYFQGNSAPDKSGLPSDRFSAERTGGSVSTLTIQRTQQEDSAVYLCASSGIEDSSGNTIYFGEGSWLTVV.

This clone was seen more than once but under ten times. The chain carries TRBV7-9 and TRBJ1-1; D gene ambiguous. The CDR3 loop spans 10 amino acids. Per the germline V gene, CDR1 is SEHNR and CDR2 is FQNEAQ (reference sequence). Trimming removed 10 bases from V and 0 bases from J, with 3 bases in between. The CDR3 sequence is CATMNTEAFF. CDR3 coding DNA: TGTGCCACCATGAACACTGAAGCTTTCTTT.

This clone has only one observation. This rearrangement joins TRBV7-8 to TRBJ1-5; TRBD1 matches at 7 bases. V was pared by 5 bases and J by 6 bases, with 13 bases of the junction left unmatched. This CDR3 region has 16 residues. The germline V gene encodes CDR1 SGHVS and CDR2 FQNEAQ. The CDR3 nucleotides read TGTGCCAGCAGCCCCCGGGGAACCCAGGGGGTTCAGCCCCAGCATTTT. This translates into CASSPRGTQGVQPQHF.

This chain uses TRBV29-1 with TRBJ2-3, with 8 bases fitting TRBD2. The CDR3 runs 15 residues. The trim removed 6 bases at V and 5 bases at J, leaving 13 bases unmatched. CDR1 and CDR2 from the germline V gene are SQVTM and ANQGSEA. CDR3 loop: CSVRAGEIRGDTQYF. CDR3 coding DNA: TGCAGCGTCCGAGCGGGAGAGATCCGGGGAGATACGCAGTATTTT.

This clone showed up just once. V and J are TRBV16 and TRBJ2-5; D unclear. The CDR3 spans 14 residues. The V end was cut by 5 bases, the J end by 2 bases, with 12 bases between. CDR1 and CDR2 (germline): KGHSY, FQNENV. The CDR3 coding sequence is TGTGCCAGCAGCACCTCTAACAGACAAGAGACCCAGTACTTC. This translates into CASSTSNRQETQYF.

The chain uses TRBV18 and TRBJ2-1; 9 bases match TRBD1. The CDR3 consists of 17 residues. From germline, CDR1 is KGHSH and CDR2 LQKENI. J was trimmed by 7 bases and V by 1 base; bases with no gene match: 11. CDR3: CASSPRLGQGILNEQFF. DNA of the CDR3: TGTGCCAGCTCACCACGATTGGGACAGGGAATTCTAAATGAGCAGTTCTTC.

In this sample, this clone turned up a few times. J is TRBJ2-2 and V is TRBV11-2, with D unresolved. Trimming removed 3 bases from V and 7 bases from J, with 9 bases in between. CDR3 size: 13 residues. The V gene's germline CDR1 is SGHAT and CDR2 FQNNGV. The CDR3 DNA follows: TGTGCCAGCAGCTTGGGCTCGTACGGGGAGCTGTTTTTT. Translating it yields CASSLGSYGELFF.

V usage is TRBV5-1 and J usage is TRBJ2-3; 7 bases map to TRBD2. The CDR3 extends over 15 amino acids. V shed 7 bases, J shed 4 bases, and the junction held 12 bases outside the gene matches. Germline assignment: CDR1 SGHRS and CDR2 YFSETQ. The CDR3, as DNA: TGCGCCAGCGTCCCGGGGGGTCGGGGGGCAGATACGCAGTATTTT. Translated: CASVPGGRGADTQYF.

The V gene is TRBV19, the J gene TRBJ1-5, with TRBD1 matching over 8 bases. The CDR3 consists of 15 residues. After removal of 6 bases from V and 2 bases from J, the junction contained 6 bases not matched to a gene. CDR1 LNHDA and CDR2 SQIVND come from the germline V gene (reference sequence). Here the CDR3 reads CASSWTGLGNQPQHF. CDR3 in DNA: TGTGCCAGTAGCTGGACAGGGTTGGGCAATCAGCCCCAGCATTTT.

This sequence joins TRBV10-1 and TRBJ2-7, with D perhaps TRBD2 (6 bases). Looked up from germline, CDR1 is WNHNN and CDR2 is SYGVQD (reference sequence). V was cut by 2 bases and J by 2 bases, with 10 bases left in between. CDR3 length: 14 residues. The CDR3 spells CASSERTKPYEQYF. CDR3 bases: TGCGCCAGCAGTGAGCGGACTAAACCCTACGAGCAGTACTTC.

The rearrangement uses TRBV7-6 and TRBJ2-5; D remains ambiguous. Germline values: CDR1 SGHVS, CDR2 FNYEAQ. Between the trimmed V and J ends, which lost 1 base and 4 bases, there was a span of 7 bases. This CDR3 is built from 13 residues. In DNA, the CDR3 is TGTGCCAGCAGCTTAGGTCGAGGAGAGACCCAGTACTTC. Translation gives CASSLGRGETQYF.

CDR3 in DNA: TGTGCCAGTAGTATAGTTACGGGGGGCAAGCAGTTCTTC. Protein: CASSIVTGGKQFF. The chain is built from TRBV19 and TRBJ2-1, with D perhaps matching TRBD2 (7 bases). Trimming took 1 base from V and 11 from J, leaving 12 bases between them. This CDR3 region has 13 residues. Germline lookup yields CDR1 LNHDA and CDR2 SQIVND (reference sequence).

This sequence joins TRBV18 and TRBJ2-1, with D maybe TRBD1 (6 bases). The CDR3 has 17 residues. Germline V gene sequence: CDR1 KGHSH, CDR2 LQKENI. The V gene lost 0 bases and the J gene lost 1 base, with 13 bases spanning the gap. The CDR3 here is CASSPPLQGISYNEQFF. The CDR3 DNA is TGTGCCAGCTCACCACCCCTCCAGGGGATTTCCTACAATGAGCAGTTCTTC.

The V and J genes are TRBV7-8 and TRBJ2-5, with a tentative D call TRBD2 (6 bases). The CDR3 consists of 15 residues. V shed 5 bases and J shed 3 bases, with 16 bases lying between them. The germline V gene has CDR1 SGHVS and CDR2 FQNEAQ. The CDR3 spells CASSLGLVEKETQYF. The DNA for the CDR3 is TGTGCCAGCAGCCTGGGACTTGTTGAAAAAGAGACCCAGTACTTC.

The chain is built from TRBV2 and TRBJ1-1; 7 positions match TRBD1. V gave up 4 bases and J gave up 1 base; unmatched junction bases: 0. The germline CDR1 and CDR2 sequences are SNHLY and FYNNEI. The CDR3 runs 13 residues. DNA for the CDR3: TGTGCCAGCAGTGGACAGGGGAACACTGAAGCTTTCTTT. It specifies CASSGQGNTEAFF.

The chain uses TRBV23-1 and TRBJ1-2; the D gene is possibly TRBD1 (5 bases). TRBV23-1 is flagged as an ORF with uncertain function. The CDR3 totals 21 residues. Trimming took 0 bases from V and 0 from J, leaving 26 bases between them. CDR3 amino acids: CASSQSSGSLAGPFSNYGYTF. The CDR3 coding sequence is TGCGCCAGCAGTCAATCGAGTGGATCTTTGGCAGGGCCTTTTTCTAACTATGGCTACACCTTC.